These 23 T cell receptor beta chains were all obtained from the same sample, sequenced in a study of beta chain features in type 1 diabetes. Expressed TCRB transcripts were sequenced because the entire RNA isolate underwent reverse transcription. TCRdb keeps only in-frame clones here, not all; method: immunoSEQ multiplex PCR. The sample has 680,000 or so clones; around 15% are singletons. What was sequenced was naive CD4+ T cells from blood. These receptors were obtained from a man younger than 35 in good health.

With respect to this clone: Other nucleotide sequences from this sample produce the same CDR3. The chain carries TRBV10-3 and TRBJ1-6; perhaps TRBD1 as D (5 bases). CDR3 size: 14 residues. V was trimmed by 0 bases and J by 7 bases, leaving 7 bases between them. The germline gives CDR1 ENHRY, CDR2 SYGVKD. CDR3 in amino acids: CAISESAGNSPLHF. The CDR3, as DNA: TGTGCCATCAGTGAGTCGGCAGGGAATTCACCCCTCCACTTT.

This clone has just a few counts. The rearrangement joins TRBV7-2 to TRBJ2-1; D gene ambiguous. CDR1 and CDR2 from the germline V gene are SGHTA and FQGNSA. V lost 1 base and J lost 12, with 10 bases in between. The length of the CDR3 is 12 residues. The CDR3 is CASSLVLGGQFF. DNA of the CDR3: TGTGCCAGCAGCTTAGTGCTGGGTGGGCAGTTCTTC.

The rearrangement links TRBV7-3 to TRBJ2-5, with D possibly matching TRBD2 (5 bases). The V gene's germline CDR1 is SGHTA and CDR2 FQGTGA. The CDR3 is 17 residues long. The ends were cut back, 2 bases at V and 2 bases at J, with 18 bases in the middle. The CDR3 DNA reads TGTGCCAGCAGCTTAGGGCGACGCCGTCCGGGACAAGAGACCCAGTACTTC. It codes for CASSLGRRRPGQETQYF.

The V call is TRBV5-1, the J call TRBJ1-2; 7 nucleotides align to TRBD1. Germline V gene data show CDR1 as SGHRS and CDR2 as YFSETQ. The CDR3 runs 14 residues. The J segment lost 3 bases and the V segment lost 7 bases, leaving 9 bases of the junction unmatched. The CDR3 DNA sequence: TGCGCCAGCGTAACGTTGCAGGGGGACTATGGCTACACCTTC. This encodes CASVTLQGDYGYTF.

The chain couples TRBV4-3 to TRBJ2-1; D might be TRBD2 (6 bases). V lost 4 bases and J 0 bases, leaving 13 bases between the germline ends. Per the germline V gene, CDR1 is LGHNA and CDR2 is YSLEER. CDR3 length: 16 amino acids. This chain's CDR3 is CASSREDWSSYNEQFF. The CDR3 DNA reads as TGCGCCAGCAGCCGGGAGGACTGGAGCTCCTACAATGAGCAGTTCTTC.

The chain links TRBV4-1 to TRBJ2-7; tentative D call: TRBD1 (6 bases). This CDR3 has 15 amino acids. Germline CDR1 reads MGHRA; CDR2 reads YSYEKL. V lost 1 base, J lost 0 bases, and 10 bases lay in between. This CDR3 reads CASSQVRGSSYEQYF. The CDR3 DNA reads TGCGCCAGCAGCCAAGTAAGGGGGAGCTCCTACGAGCAGTACTTC.

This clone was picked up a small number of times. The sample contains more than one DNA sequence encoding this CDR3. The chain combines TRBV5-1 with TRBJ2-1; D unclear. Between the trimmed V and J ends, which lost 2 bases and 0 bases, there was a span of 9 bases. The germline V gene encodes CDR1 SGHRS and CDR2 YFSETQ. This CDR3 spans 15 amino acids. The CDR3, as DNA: TGCGCCAGCAGCTTAGAGGCCAGCTCCTACAATGAGCAGTTCTTC. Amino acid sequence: CASSLEASSYNEQFF.

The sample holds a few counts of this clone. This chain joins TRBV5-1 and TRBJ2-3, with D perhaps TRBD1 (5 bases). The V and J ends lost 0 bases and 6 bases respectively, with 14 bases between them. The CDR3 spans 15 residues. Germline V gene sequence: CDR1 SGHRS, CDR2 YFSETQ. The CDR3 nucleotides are TGCGCCAGCAGCTTGGGACAGCTAATGGTGGATACGCAGTATTTT. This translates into CASSLGQLMVDTQYF.

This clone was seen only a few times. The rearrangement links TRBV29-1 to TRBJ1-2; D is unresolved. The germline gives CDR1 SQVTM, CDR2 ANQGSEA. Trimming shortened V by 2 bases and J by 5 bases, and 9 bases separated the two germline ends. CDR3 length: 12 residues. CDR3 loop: CSVEKAGYGYTF. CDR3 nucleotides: TGCAGCGTTGAAAAGGCCGGTTATGGCTACACCTTC.

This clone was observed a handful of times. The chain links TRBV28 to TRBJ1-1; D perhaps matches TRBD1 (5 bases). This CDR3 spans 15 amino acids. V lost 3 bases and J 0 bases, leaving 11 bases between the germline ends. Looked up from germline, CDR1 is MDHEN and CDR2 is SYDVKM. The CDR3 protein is CASSLNQGMNTEAFF. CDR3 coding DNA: TGTGCCAGCAGTTTGAATCAGGGAATGAACACTGAAGCTTTCTTT.

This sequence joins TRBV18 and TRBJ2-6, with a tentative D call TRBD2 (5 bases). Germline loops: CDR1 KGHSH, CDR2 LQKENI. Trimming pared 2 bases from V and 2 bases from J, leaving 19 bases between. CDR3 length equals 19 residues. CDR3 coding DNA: TGTGCCAGCTCACCATATACTAGTATGTCGTCCACTGGGGCCAACGTCCTGACTTTC. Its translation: CASSPYTSMSSTGANVLTF.

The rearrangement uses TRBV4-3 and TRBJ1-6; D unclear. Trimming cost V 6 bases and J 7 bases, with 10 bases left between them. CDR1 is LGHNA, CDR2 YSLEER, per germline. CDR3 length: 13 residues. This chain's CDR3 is CASRGDTNSPLHF. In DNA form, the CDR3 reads TGCGCCAGCAGAGGAGACACGAATTCACCCCTCCACTTT.

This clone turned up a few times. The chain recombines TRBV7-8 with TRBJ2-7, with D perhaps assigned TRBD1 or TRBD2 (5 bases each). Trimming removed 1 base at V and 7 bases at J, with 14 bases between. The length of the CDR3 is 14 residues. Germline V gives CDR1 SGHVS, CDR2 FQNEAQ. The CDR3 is CASSLDTGPREQYF. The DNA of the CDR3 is TGTGCCAGCAGCTTAGATACGGGACCGAGGGAGCAGTACTTC.

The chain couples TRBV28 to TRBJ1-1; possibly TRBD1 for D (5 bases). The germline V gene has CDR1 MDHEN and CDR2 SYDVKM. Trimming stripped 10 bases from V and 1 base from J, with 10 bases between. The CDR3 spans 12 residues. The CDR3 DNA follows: TGTGCCAACCGGGGACGGAACACTGAAGCTTTCTTT. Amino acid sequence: CANRGRNTEAFF.

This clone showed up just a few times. CDR3 amino acids: CASSTITGSRETQYF. CDR3 sequence (DNA): TGTGCCAGCAGCACGATCACAGGGAGTAGGGAGACCCAGTACTTC. J is TRBJ2-5 and V is TRBV28; tentatively, D is TRBD1 (6 bases). Trimming took 6 bases from V and 5 from J, leaving 19 bases between them. CDR3 size: 15 residues. CDR1 and CDR2 from the germline V gene are MDHEN and SYDVKM.

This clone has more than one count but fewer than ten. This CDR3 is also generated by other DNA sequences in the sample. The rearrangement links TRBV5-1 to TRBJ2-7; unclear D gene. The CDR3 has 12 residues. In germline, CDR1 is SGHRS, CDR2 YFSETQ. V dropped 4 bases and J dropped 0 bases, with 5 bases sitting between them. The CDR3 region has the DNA TGCGCCAGCAGCCCCCCCTCCTACGAGCAGTACTTC. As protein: CASSPPSYEQYF. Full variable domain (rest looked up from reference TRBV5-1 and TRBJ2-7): KAGVTQTPRYLIKTRGQQVTLSCSPISGHRSVSWYQQTPGQGLQFLFEYFSETQRNKGNFPGRFSGRQFSNSRSEMNVSTLELGDSALYLCASSPPSYEQYFGPGTRLTVT.

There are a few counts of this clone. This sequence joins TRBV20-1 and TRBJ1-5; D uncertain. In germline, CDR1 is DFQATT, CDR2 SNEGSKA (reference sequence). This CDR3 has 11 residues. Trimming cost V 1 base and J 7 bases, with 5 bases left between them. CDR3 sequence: CSARGLQPQHF. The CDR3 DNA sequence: TGCAGTGCTAGAGGACTGCAGCCCCAGCATTTT.

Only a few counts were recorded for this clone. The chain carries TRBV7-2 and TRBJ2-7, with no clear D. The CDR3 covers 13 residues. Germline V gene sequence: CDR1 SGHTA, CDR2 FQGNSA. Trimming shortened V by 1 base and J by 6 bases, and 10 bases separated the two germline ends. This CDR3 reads CASSLVLPGEQYF. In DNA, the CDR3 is TGTGCCAGCAGCTTAGTTCTTCCCGGCGAGCAGTACTTC.

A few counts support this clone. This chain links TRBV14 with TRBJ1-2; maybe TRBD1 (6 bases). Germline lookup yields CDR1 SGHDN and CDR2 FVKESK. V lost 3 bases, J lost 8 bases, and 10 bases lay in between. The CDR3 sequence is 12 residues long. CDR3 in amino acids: CASSHGGPGYTF. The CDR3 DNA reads TGTGCCAGCAGCCATGGGGGCCCGGGCTACACCTTC.

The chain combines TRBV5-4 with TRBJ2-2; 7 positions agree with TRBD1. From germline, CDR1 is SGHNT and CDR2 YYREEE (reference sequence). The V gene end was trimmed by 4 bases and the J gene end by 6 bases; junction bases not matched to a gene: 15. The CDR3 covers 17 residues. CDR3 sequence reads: CASSPKTDRVGAGELFF. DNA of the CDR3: TGTGCCAGCAGCCCCAAGACCGACAGGGTCGGGGCCGGGGAGCTGTTTTTT. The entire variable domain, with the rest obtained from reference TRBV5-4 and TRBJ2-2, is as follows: ETGVTQSPTHLIKTRGQQVTLRCSSQSGHNTVSWYQQALGQGPQFIFQYYREEENGRGNFPPRFSGLQFPNYSSELNVNALELDDSALYLCASSPKTDRVGAGELFFGEGSRLTVL.

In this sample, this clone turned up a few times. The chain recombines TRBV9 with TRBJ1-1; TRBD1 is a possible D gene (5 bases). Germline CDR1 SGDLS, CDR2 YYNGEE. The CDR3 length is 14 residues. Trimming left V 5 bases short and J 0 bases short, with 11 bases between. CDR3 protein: CASRAGTVNTEAFF. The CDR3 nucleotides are TGTGCCAGCAGGGCGGGGACGGTGAACACTGAAGCTTTCTTT.

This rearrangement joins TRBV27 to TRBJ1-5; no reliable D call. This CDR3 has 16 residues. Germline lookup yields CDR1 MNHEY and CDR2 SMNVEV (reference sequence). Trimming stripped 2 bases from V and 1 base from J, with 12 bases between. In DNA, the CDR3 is TGTGCCAGCAGTTTAAAAGCGGGCTGGAGCAATCAGCCCCAGCATTTT. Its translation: CASSLKAGWSNQPQHF.

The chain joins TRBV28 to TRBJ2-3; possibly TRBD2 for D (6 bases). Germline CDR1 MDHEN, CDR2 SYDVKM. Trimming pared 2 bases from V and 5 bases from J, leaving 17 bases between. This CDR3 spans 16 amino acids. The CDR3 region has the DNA TGTGCCAGCAGTTTACGAGGGAGGAAGGATAAAGATACGCAGTATTTT. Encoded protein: CASSLRGRKDKDTQYF.